The rows below give T cell receptor beta chains drawn from one sample of a study of shared clonotypes between healthy human individuals. The protocol was immunoSEQ multiplex PCR, while the TCRdb copy is restricted to in-frame clones and leaves out a portion. In the table there are roughly 1,500,000 clones, 95% to 99% of which are singletons. The sample consisted of naive CD4+ T cells sorted from blood. These receptors originate from a man between 25 and 39 years old in good health. The CDR3 runs from the conserved cysteine through the conserved F or W. A D gene is named only where the DNA matches it firmly. Size is stated for part of the rows, as once, few or many counts, or as a class when the clone is expanded.

D gene: -; V gene: TRBV15; J gene: TRBJ1-1; clone size: -; CDR3 DNA: TGTGCCACCAGCAGAGGACCAATCGGGAGGACTGAAGCTTTCTTT; CDR3 protein: CATSRGPIGRTEAFF
D gene: -; V gene: TRBV2; J gene: TRBJ2-1; clone size: -; CDR3 DNA: TGTGCCAGCACCGAGGGCAGGGGTGTCGGCGGGAGTGTTATGTACAATGAGCAGTTCTTC; CDR3 protein: CASTEGRGVGGSVMYNEQFF
D gene: TRBD1; V gene: TRBV7-2; J gene: TRBJ2-1; clone size: -; CDR3 DNA: TGTGCCAGCAGCCTACAGGGGGGCTCCTACAATGAGCAGTTCTTC; CDR3 protein: CASSLQGGSYNEQFF
D gene: TRBD2; V gene: TRBV14; J gene: TRBJ2-1; clone size: -; CDR3 DNA: TGTGCCAGCAGCCAAGAAGGAAGCGGGATTCGTGAGCAGTTCTTC; CDR3 protein: CASSQEGSGIREQFF
D gene: -; V gene: TRBV7-9; J gene: TRBJ2-1; clone size: -; CDR3 DNA: TGTGCCAGCACTGGCGTGAGACAGGGAGGGAATGAGCAGTTCTTC; CDR3 protein: CASTGVRQGGNEQFF
D gene: TRBD2; V gene: TRBV7-8; J gene: TRBJ2-3; clone size: -; CDR3 DNA: TGTGCCAGCAGCTCCAGGACTAGCGGGTCAGATACGCAGTATTTT; CDR3 protein: CASSSRTSGSDTQYF
D gene: TRBD2; V gene: TRBV7-9; J gene: TRBJ2-5; clone size: -; CDR3 DNA: TGTGCCAGCAGCAAGCCGGGACTAGCGGTTCTAGAGACCCAGTACTTC; CDR3 protein: CASSKPGLAVLETQYF
D gene: -; V gene: TRBV27; J gene: TRBJ2-7; clone size: -; CDR3 DNA: TGTGCCAGCAGTTCCCTTCCCGGGACCCCGTACGAGCAGTACTTC; CDR3 protein: CASSSLPGTPYEQYF
D gene: -; V gene: TRBV21-1; J gene: TRBJ1-1; clone size: -; CDR3 DNA: TGTGCCAATAAAGCCCAAGTCATGAACACTGAAGCTTTCTTT; CDR3 protein: CANKAQVMNTEAFF
D gene: TRBD2; V gene: TRBV7-2; J gene: TRBJ2-5; clone size: -; CDR3 DNA: TGTGCCAGCAGCTTAGCGGTAGCGGGGCTCCGTGGAGAGACCCAGTACTTC; CDR3 protein: CASSLAVAGLRGETQYF
D gene: -; V gene: TRBV7-9; J gene: TRBJ1-1; clone size: -; CDR3 DNA: TGTGCCAGCAGCTTCAACCAGGGTGGGACTGAAGCTTTCTTT; CDR3 protein: CASSFNQGGTEAFF
D gene: TRBD2; V gene: TRBV5-4; J gene: TRBJ2-5; clone size: once; CDR3 DNA: TGTGCCAGCAGCTGGGCTAGCGGGAGGGCCGAGGAGACCCAGTACTTC; CDR3 protein: CASSWASGRAEETQYF
D gene: -; V gene: TRBV11-2; J gene: TRBJ2-7; clone size: -; CDR3 DNA: TGTGCCAGTTCCCAGACAAGTCACTATGGCGAGCAGTACTTC; CDR3 protein: CASSQTSHYGEQYF
D gene: -; V gene: TRBV5-1; J gene: TRBJ2-7; clone size: once; CDR3 DNA: TGCGCCAGCAGCCCGATGTTGGGACTTCCCTACGAGCAGTACTTC; CDR3 protein: CASSPMLGLPYEQYF
D gene: TRBD1; V gene: TRBV7-8; J gene: TRBJ2-2; clone size: -; CDR3 DNA: TGTGCCAGCAGCACGGACAGGGGGACCGGGGAGCTGTTTTTT; CDR3 protein: CASSTDRGTGELFF
D gene: -; V gene: TRBV6-5; J gene: TRBJ2-7; clone size: -; CDR3 DNA: TGTGCCAGCAGTTACCGAGGCATTGTTTCCTACGAGCAGTACTTC; CDR3 protein: CASSYRGIVSYEQYF
D gene: -; V gene: TRBV7-9; J gene: TRBJ2-1; clone size: -; CDR3 DNA: TGTGCCAGCAGCTTATTAATAGCGCGAGGTAATGAGCAGTTCTTC; CDR3 protein: CASSLLIARGNEQFF
D gene: -; V gene: TRBV5-1; J gene: TRBJ2-1; clone size: once; CDR3 DNA: TGCGCCAGCAGCTTGGTGGTAGGAGAAGCGGTCCTCTCCTACAATGAGCAGTTCTTC; CDR3 protein: CASSLVVGEAVLSYNEQFF
D gene: -; V gene: TRBV7-2; J gene: TRBJ2-1; clone size: -; CDR3 DNA: TGTGCCAGCACCCATGATTCGAATGAGCAGTTCTTC; CDR3 protein: CASTHDSNEQFF
D gene: -; V gene: TRBV4-1; J gene: TRBJ2-7; clone size: -; CDR3 DNA: TGCGCCAGCAGCCAAGAGCCTTCCCTCGACTACGAGCAGTACTTC; CDR3 protein: CASSQEPSLDYEQYF
D gene: TRBD1; V gene: TRBV28; J gene: TRBJ1-5; clone size: -; CDR3 DNA: TGTGCCAGCAGTCCACTCGGTACAGGGGCTAAGCATTTT; CDR3 protein: CASSPLGTGAKHF
D gene: TRBD2; V gene: TRBV18; J gene: TRBJ2-5; clone size: once; CDR3 DNA: TGTGCCAGCTCACCGGGACTAGGAGAGACCCAGTACTTC; CDR3 protein: CASSPGLGETQYF
D gene: TRBD2; V gene: TRBV5-1; J gene: TRBJ2-1; clone size: -; CDR3 DNA: TGCGCCAGCAGCTTGGCTAGCGGGATCGCCTACAATGAGCAGTTCTTC; CDR3 protein: CASSLASGIAYNEQFF
D gene: -; V gene: TRBV11-2; J gene: TRBJ1-4; clone size: -; CDR3 DNA: TGTGCCAGCAGCTCCCACAATGAGACAGCGGGGAGAGAAAAACTGTTTTTT; CDR3 protein: CASSSHNETAGREKLFF
D gene: TRBD2; V gene: TRBV5-4; J gene: TRBJ2-7; clone size: -; CDR3 DNA: TGTGCCAGCAGCTTGACAGGATCGAGCGGGAGCAGGTACTTC; CDR3 protein: CASSLTGSSGSRYF
D gene: -; V gene: TRBV4-1; J gene: TRBJ2-7; clone size: -; CDR3 DNA: TGCGCCAGCAGCCGAGACTATATATGGTCCGAGCAGTACTTC; CDR3 protein: CASSRDYIWSEQYF
D gene: -; V gene: TRBV7-7; J gene: TRBJ2-5; clone size: -; CDR3 DNA: TGTGCTAGCAGCCCGGACCTTTATTCGTACCAAGAGACCCAGTACTTC; CDR3 protein: CASSPDLYSYQETQYF
D gene: -; V gene: TRBV6-5; J gene: TRBJ2-3; clone size: -; CDR3 DNA: TGTGCCAGCAGCCCCCTAGGCCCGGCAGGTACGCAGTATTTT; CDR3 protein: CASSPLGPAGTQYF
D gene: -; V gene: TRBV5-6; J gene: TRBJ1-2; clone size: -; CDR3 DNA: TGTGCCAGCAGCTTGAATCGCAGGGCGGTTGGCTACACCTTC; CDR3 protein: CASSLNRRAVGYTF
D gene: -; V gene: TRBV5-5; J gene: TRBJ2-7; clone size: -; CDR3 DNA: TGTGCCAGCAGCTTTGACTGGGGCTACGAGCAGTACTTC; CDR3 protein: CASSFDWGYEQYF
D gene: TRBD2; V gene: TRBV11-3; J gene: TRBJ2-1; clone size: -; CDR3 DNA: TGTGCCAGCAGCAGAACTAGCGGGAGTCGCGGGAATGAGCAGTTCTTC; CDR3 protein: CASSRTSGSRGNEQFF
D gene: TRBD1; V gene: TRBV5-8; J gene: TRBJ2-7; clone size: -; CDR3 DNA: TGTGCCAGCAGCGAGAGGACAGGGGGTTCCGACGAGCAGTACTTC; CDR3 protein: CASSERTGGSDEQYF
D gene: -; V gene: TRBV19; J gene: TRBJ1-2; clone size: -; CDR3 DNA: TGTGCCAGTAGTATAGCTCCGTCGGCAGGGCACGGCTACACCTTC; CDR3 protein: CASSIAPSAGHGYTF
D gene: -; V gene: TRBV20-1; J gene: TRBJ2-1; clone size: -; CDR3 DNA: TGCAGTGCTAGATTTGGCAATGAGCAGTTCTTC; CDR3 protein: CSARFGNEQFF
D gene: TRBD2; V gene: TRBV5-5; J gene: TRBJ2-7; clone size: -; CDR3 DNA: TGTGCCAGCAGCTTGGCCGGACTAGCGACACCCGACTCCTACGAGCAGTACTTC; CDR3 protein: CASSLAGLATPDSYEQYF
D gene: TRBD1; V gene: TRBV11-2; J gene: TRBJ1-2; clone size: -; CDR3 DNA: TGTGCCAGCAGATATGGGACAGGGCTCGGCTATGGCTACACCTTC; CDR3 protein: CASRYGTGLGYGYTF
D gene: -; V gene: TRBV28; J gene: TRBJ1-2; clone size: -; CDR3 DNA: TGTGCCAGCAGTTCAATGATCACAGGGTCCGATGGCTACACCTTC; CDR3 protein: CASSSMITGSDGYTF
D gene: -; V gene: TRBV11-2; J gene: TRBJ2-1; clone size: -; CDR3 DNA: TGTGCCAGCAGCTCAGGAAGGGGGGAATACAATGAGCAGTTCTTC; CDR3 protein: CASSSGRGEYNEQFF
D gene: TRBD1; V gene: TRBV27; J gene: TRBJ2-4; clone size: -; CDR3 DNA: TGTGCCAGCAGTTCCGACAGGGTTGGAAACATTCAGTACTTC; CDR3 protein: CASSSDRVGNIQYF
D gene: -; V gene: TRBV11-2; J gene: TRBJ1-1; clone size: -; CDR3 DNA: TGTGCCAGCAGCTTAGACCTGAGAGGGAGCACTGAAGCTTTCTTT; CDR3 protein: CASSLDLRGSTEAFF
D gene: TRBD2; V gene: TRBV19; J gene: TRBJ2-7; clone size: -; CDR3 DNA: TGTGCCAGTAGTATCCCGAAGACTAGCGGGGAACACTACGAGCAGTACTTC; CDR3 protein: CASSIPKTSGEHYEQYF
D gene: TRBD1; V gene: TRBV28; J gene: TRBJ1-5; clone size: few; CDR3 DNA: TGTGCCAGCAGTACGGGACAGTCAAATCAGCCCCAGCATTTT; CDR3 protein: CASSTGQSNQPQHF
D gene: TRBD1; V gene: TRBV4-1; J gene: TRBJ2-7; clone size: -; CDR3 DNA: TGCGCCAGCAGCCGGGAGACAGGGGGCGCGGACTACGAGCAGTACTTC; CDR3 protein: CASSRETGGADYEQYF
D gene: TRBD2; V gene: TRBV7-8; J gene: TRBJ2-5; clone size: -; CDR3 DNA: TGTGCCAGCAGCTTAAGGGCCACGGGACTAGCGGGAGAGACCCAGTACTTC; CDR3 protein: CASSLRATGLAGETQYF
D gene: -; V gene: TRBV7-2; J gene: TRBJ2-7; clone size: -; CDR3 DNA: TGTGCCAGCAGCCAGCAGGGACTTTCGTTTGGGGAGCAGTACTTC; CDR3 protein: CASSQQGLSFGEQYF
D gene: -; V gene: TRBV27; J gene: TRBJ1-5; clone size: -; CDR3 DNA: TGTGCCAGCAGGTCTGAATCAGGCAATCAGCCCCAGCATTTT; CDR3 protein: CASRSESGNQPQHF
D gene: -; V gene: TRBV19; J gene: TRBJ2-1; clone size: -; CDR3 DNA: TGTGCCAGTAGTATGCTAGCAACGAAGGGCGATGAGCAGTTCTTC; CDR3 protein: CASSMLATKGDEQFF
D gene: -; V gene: TRBV7-2; J gene: TRBJ2-4; clone size: -; CDR3 DNA: TGTGCCAGCAGCTTAGGGCTGAGGCGAGGACTAGCCAAAAACATTCAGTACTTC; CDR3 protein: CASSLGLRRGLAKNIQYF